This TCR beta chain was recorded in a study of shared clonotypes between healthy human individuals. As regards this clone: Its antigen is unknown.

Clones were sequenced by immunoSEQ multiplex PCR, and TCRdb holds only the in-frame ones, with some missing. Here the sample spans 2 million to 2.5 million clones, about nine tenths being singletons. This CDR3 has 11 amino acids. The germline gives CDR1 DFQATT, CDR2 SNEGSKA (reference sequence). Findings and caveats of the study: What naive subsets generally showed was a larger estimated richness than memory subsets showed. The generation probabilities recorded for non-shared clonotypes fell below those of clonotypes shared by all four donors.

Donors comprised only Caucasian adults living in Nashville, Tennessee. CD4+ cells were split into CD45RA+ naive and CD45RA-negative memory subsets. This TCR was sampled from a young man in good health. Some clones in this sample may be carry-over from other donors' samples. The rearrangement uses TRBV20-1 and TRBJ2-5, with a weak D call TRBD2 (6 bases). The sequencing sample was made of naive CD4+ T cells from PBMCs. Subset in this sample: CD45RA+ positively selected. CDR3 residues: CTPLEGETQYF. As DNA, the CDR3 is TGCACCCCCTTGGAGGGGGAGACCCAGTACTTC.